Below are 16 T cell receptor beta chains sequenced from a single sample in a study of T cell responses to AZD1222 COVID-19 vaccine. Data came from immunoSEQ multiplex PCR; TCRdb stores just in-frame clones and leaves some out. The profile shows roughly 110,000 clones, about 91% of them singletons. The source was peripheral blood, collected 28 days after the second AZD1222 dose. These receptor sequences come from an adult who received the AZD1222 COVID-19 vaccine.

The chain employs TRBV19 and TRBJ2-3; 10 nucleotides line up with TRBD1. This CDR3 region has 16 residues. Trimming removed 5 bases from V and 0 bases from J; junction bases left unmatched: 5. Germline V gene sequence: CDR1 LNHDA, CDR2 SQIVND (reference sequence). The CDR3 bases are TGTGCCAGTAGTGTCCGACAGGGGGCAAGCACAGATACGCAGTATTTT. Translation: CASSVRQGASTDTQYF.

J is TRBJ2-7 and V is TRBV7-9; D gene uncertain. There are 12 residues in the CDR3. Germline V lookup: CDR1 SEHNR, CDR2 FQNEAQ (reference sequence). The V and J ends lost 3 bases and 0 bases respectively, with 3 bases between them. The CDR3 sequence is CASSFNSYEQYF. The CDR3 DNA follows: TGTGCCAGCAGCTTCAACTCCTACGAGCAGTACTTC. The variable domain in full, completed from reference TRBV7-9 and TRBJ2-7, reads DTGVSQNPRHKITKRGQNVTFRCDPISEHNRLYWYRQTLGQGPEFLTYFQNEAQLEKSRLLSDRFSAERPKGSFSTLEIQRTEQGDSAMYLCASSFNSYEQYFGPGTRLTVT.

The V gene is TRBV9, the J gene TRBJ2-5, with no clear D. The V end lost 4 bases, the J end lost 3 bases, and 13 bases lay between the germline ends. The CDR3 has 14 amino acids. From germline, CDR1 is SGDLS and CDR2 YYNGEE. The CDR3: CASSLRSQKETQYF. In nucleotides, the CDR3 is TGTGCCAGCAGCTTAAGGTCACAAAAAGAGACCCAGTACTTC.

J is TRBJ1-4 and V is TRBV5-6, with D possibly matching TRBD1 (5 bases). Trimming left V 4 bases short and J 10 bases short, with 14 bases between. The CDR3 runs to 13 residues. The germline V gene has CDR1 SGHDT and CDR2 YYEEEE. The CDR3 bases are TGTGCCAGCAGCGGCTGGGACGATGGAAAACTGTTTTTT. Amino acid sequence: CASSGWDDGKLFF.

The V gene is TRBV5-1, the J gene TRBJ1-1; possible D gene TRBD1, 6 bases. The CDR3 runs 13 residues. V was clipped by 4 bases and J by 2 bases, with 9 bases between them. The germline V gene has CDR1 SGHRS and CDR2 YFSETQ. The CDR3 is CASSQGQNTEAFF. For the CDR3, the DNA is TGCGCCAGCAGCCAGGGACAAAACACTGAAGCTTTCTTT.

The gene calls are TRBV3-1 (or the pseudogene TRBV3-2) and TRBJ1-1; the D gene is possibly TRBD1 (5 bases). The V end lost 0 bases, the J end lost 12 bases, and 14 bases lay between the germline ends. Germline CDR1 LGHDT, CDR2 YNNKEL (reference sequence). This CDR3 is 13 amino acids long. The CDR3 is CASSQDGRVRPFF. DNA for the CDR3: TGTGCCAGCAGCCAAGATGGCAGGGTGAGGCCTTTCTTT.

The V call is TRBV2, the J call TRBJ2-7; possibly TRBD1 for D (5 bases). The CDR3 covers 13 residues. Germline V gives CDR1 SNHLY, CDR2 FYNNEI. V was clipped by 3 bases and J by 7 bases, with 13 bases between them. CDR3 region: CASSDRGRGEQYF. CDR3 bases: TGTGCCAGCAGTGATAGGGGTCGTGGGGAGCAGTACTTC. Looking up the rest from reference TRBV2 and TRBJ2-7 gives the full variable domain: EPEVTQTPSHQVTQMGQEVILRCVPISNHLYFYWYRQILGQKVEFLVSFYNNEISEKSEIFDDQFSVERPDGSNFTLKIRSTKLEDSAMYFCASSDRGRGEQYFGPGTRLTVT.

The V gene is TRBV5-4, the J gene TRBJ2-3; D is possibly TRBD2 (6 bases). From germline, CDR1 is SGHNT and CDR2 YYREEE (reference sequence). V gave up 3 bases and J gave up 3 bases, with 14 bases separating them. The CDR3 has 15 residues. The chain's CDR3 is CASSSGLGGTDTQYF. For the CDR3, the DNA is TGTGCCAGCAGCTCGGGACTTGGGGGGACAGATACGCAGTATTTT. The full variable domain, completed using reference TRBV5-4 and TRBJ2-3, is ETGVTQSPTHLIKTRGQQVTLRCSSQSGHNTVSWYQQALGQGPQFIFQYYREEENGRGNFPPRFSGLQFPNYSSELNVNALELDDSALYLCASSSGLGGTDTQYFGPGTRLTVL.

The gene calls are TRBV11-2 and TRBJ2-6; no clear D. V was trimmed by 8 bases and J by 1 base, leaving 6 bases between them. Per the germline V gene, CDR1 is SGHAT and CDR2 is FQNNGV. The CDR3 consists of 13 residues. The CDR3 nucleotides read TGTGCCAGCGGGGAATCTGGGGCCAACGTCCTGACTTTC. It encodes CASGESGANVLTF.

The V and J genes are TRBV7-9 and TRBJ1-4; D unclear. The CDR3 extends over 13 amino acids. V shed 3 bases and J shed 5 bases, with 7 bases lying between them. CDR1 and CDR2 (germline): SEHNR, FQNEAQ (reference sequence). The CDR3 spells CASSFETNEKLFF. For the CDR3, the DNA is TGTGCCAGCAGCTTCGAGACAAATGAAAAACTGTTTTTT.

This chain uses TRBV27 with TRBJ1-2; TRBD1 is a possible D gene (5 bases). This CDR3 has 15 residues. V was cut by 6 bases and J by 0 bases, with 14 bases left in between. Per the germline V gene, CDR1 is MNHEY and CDR2 is SMNVEV (reference sequence). CDR3 in DNA: TGTGCCAGCAGCTATGGGACGGGAGCTAACTATGGCTACACCTTC. The encoded protein is CASSYGTGANYGYTF.

The chain joins TRBV5-5 to TRBJ1-4; no definite D call. The ends were cut back, 3 bases at V and 7 bases at J, with 10 bases in the middle. CDR3 length: 13 amino acids. The germline V gene has CDR1 SGHKS and CDR2 YYEKEE (reference sequence). CDR3 sequence: CASSSSPSEKLFF. The CDR3 DNA sequence: TGTGCCAGCAGCTCCAGCCCTTCTGAAAAACTGTTTTTT.

The V gene is TRBV9, the J gene TRBJ2-6; perhaps TRBD1 as D (5 bases). The ends were cut back, 3 bases at V and 2 bases at J, with 9 bases in the middle. Germline V gene lookup returns CDR1 SGDLS and CDR2 YYNGEE. CDR3 length equals 15 residues. Here the CDR3 DNA reads TGTGCCAGCAGCGCCCAAGGGGCTGGGGCCAACGTCCTGACTTTC. It is translated as CASSAQGAGANVLTF. The entire variable domain, with the rest obtained from reference TRBV9 and TRBJ2-6, is as follows: DSGVTQTPKHLITATGQRVTLRCSPRSGDLSVYWYQQSLDQGLQFLIQYYNGEERAKGNILERFSAQQFPDLHSELNLSSLELGDSALYFCASSAQGAGANVLTFGAGSRLTVL.

The chain carries TRBV6-1 and TRBJ1-2; no definite D call. The CDR3 contains 15 residues. Trimming cost V 9 bases and J 0 bases, with 17 bases left between them. Germline V lookup: CDR1 MNHNS, CDR2 SASEGT. CDR3 region: CASTPVRQTNYGYTF. In DNA, the CDR3 is TGTGCCAGTACCCCAGTGCGGCAGACTAACTATGGCTACACCTTC.

To note about this clone: Sequence at one end of the junction differs from germline and may be a read error. The CDR3 loop reads CASSEDGTGGDEQYF. The DNA of the CDR3 is TGCGCCAGCAGCGAAGACGGGACAGGGGGTGACGAGCAGTACTTC. This chain uses TRBV4-3 with TRBJ2-7; 11 positions match TRBD1. Germline CDR1 LGHNA, CDR2 YSLEER. The CDR3 runs to 15 residues.

The rearrangement joins TRBV5-5 to TRBJ2-5; D is undetermined. Germline V gives CDR1 SGHKS, CDR2 YYEKEE (reference sequence). V lost 0 bases and J lost 2, with 8 bases in between. This CDR3 is 14 amino acids long. The CDR3 sequence is CASSLGAVQETQYF. In DNA, the CDR3 is TGTGCCAGCAGCTTGGGCGCAGTACAAGAGACCCAGTACTTC.